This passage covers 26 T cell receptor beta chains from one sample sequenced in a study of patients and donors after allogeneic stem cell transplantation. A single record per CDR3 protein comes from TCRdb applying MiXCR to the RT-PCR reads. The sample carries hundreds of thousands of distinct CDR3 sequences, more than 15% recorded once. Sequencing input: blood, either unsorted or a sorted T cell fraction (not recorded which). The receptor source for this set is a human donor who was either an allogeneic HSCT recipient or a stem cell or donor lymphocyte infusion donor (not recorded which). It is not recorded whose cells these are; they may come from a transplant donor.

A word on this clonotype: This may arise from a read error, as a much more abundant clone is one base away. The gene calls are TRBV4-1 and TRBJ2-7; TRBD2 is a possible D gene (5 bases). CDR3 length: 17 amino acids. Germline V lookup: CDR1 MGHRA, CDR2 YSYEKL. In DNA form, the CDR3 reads TGCGCCAGCAGACAAGATGGGGTGACTATGAGCTCCTACGAGCAGTACTTC. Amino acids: CASRQDGVTMSSYEQYF.

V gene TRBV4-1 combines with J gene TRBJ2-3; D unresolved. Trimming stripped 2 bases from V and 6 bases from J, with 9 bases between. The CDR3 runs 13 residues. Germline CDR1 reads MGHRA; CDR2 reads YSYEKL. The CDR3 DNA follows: TGCGCCAGCAGCCAACGCCTCCCGGATACGCAGTATTTT. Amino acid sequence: CASSQRLPDTQYF.

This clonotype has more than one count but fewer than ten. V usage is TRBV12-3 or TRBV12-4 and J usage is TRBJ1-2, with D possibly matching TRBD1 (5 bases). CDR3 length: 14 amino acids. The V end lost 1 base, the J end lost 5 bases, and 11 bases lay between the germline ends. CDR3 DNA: TGTGCCAGCAGTTTAGTGGGGCAGGAATATGGCTACACCTTC. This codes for CASSLVGQEYGYTF.

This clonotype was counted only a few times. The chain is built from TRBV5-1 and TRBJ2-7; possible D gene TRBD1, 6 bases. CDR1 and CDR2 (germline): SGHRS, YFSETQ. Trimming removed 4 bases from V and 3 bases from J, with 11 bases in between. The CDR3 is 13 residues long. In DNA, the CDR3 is TGCGCCAGCAGCGTTTCGGACAGCTACGAGCAGTACTTC. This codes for CASSVSDSYEQYF. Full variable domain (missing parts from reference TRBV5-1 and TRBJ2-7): KAGVTQTPRYLIKTRGQQVTLSCSPISGHRSVSWYQQTPGQGLQFLFEYFSETQRNKGNFPGRFSGRQFSNSRSEMNVSTLELGDSALYLCASSVSDSYEQYFGPGTRLTVT.

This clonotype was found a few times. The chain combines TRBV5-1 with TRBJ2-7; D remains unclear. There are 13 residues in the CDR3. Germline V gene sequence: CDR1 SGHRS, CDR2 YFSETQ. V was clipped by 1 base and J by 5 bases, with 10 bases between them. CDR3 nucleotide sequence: TGCGCCAGCAGCTTGACCGGAGACCACGAGCAGTACTTC. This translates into CASSLTGDHEQYF.

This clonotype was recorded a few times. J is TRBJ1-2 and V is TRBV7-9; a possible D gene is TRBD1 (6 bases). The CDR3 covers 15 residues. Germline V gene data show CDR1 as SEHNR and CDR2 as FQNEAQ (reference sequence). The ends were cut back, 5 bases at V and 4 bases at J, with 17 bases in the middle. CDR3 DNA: TGTGCCAGCAGCACGACGTCGGGGGGCCTCTATGGCTACACCTTC. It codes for CASSTTSGGLYGYTF.

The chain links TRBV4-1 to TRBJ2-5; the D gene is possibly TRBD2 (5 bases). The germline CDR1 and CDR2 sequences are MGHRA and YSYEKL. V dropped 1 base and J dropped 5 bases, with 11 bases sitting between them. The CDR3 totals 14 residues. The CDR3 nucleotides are TGCGCCAGCAGCCAAGTGAGGGTCGCGGAGACCCAGTACTTC. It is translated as CASSQVRVAETQYF.

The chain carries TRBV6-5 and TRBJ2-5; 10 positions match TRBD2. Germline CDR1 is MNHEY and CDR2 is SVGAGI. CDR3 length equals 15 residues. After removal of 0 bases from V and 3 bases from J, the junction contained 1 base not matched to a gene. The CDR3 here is CASSYSSGREETQYF. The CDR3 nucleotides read TGTGCCAGCAGTTACTCGAGCGGGAGGGAAGAGACCCAGTACTTC.

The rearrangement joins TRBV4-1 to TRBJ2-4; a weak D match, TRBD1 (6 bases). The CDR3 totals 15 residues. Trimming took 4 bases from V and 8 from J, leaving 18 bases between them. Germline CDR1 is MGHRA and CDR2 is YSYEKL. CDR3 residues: CASSPPGQTRDIQYF. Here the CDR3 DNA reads TGCGCCAGCAGCCCCCCGGGACAAACGAGGGACATTCAGTACTTC.

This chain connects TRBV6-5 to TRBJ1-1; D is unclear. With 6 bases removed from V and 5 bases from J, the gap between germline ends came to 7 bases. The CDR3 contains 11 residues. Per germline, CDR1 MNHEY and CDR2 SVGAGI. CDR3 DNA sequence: TGTGCCAGCAGGGGTGAGACTGAAGCTTTCTTT. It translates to CASRGETEAFF.

The CDR3 spells CASSLGSGGRGYEQYF. CDR3 nucleotides: TGTGCCAGCAGTTTAGGGTCCGGGGGGAGGGGCTACGAGCAGTACTTC. V usage is TRBV12-3 or TRBV12-4 and J usage is TRBJ2-7, with 7 bases lining up with TRBD2. V lost 1 base, J lost 3 bases, and 9 bases stayed unmatched. This CDR3 is 16 amino acids long.

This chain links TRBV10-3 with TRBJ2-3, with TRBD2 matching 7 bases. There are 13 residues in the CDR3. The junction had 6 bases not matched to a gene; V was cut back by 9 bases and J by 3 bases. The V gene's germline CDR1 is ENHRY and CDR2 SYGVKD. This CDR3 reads CAMRGTETDTQYF. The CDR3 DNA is TGTGCCATGCGGGGGACCGAAACAGATACGCAGTATTTT.

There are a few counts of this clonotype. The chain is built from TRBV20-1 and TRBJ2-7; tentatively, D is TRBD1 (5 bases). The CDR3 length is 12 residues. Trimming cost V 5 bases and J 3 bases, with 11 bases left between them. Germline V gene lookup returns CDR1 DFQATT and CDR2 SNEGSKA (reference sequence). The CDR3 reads CSALTDLYEQYF. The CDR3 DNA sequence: TGCAGTGCTTTGACAGACCTCTACGAGCAGTACTTC.

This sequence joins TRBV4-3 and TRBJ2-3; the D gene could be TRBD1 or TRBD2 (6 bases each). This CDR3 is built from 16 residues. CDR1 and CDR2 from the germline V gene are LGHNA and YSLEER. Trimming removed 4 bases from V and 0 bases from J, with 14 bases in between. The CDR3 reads CASSPRGVISTDTQYF. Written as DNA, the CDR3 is TGCGCCAGCAGCCCGAGGGGGGTTATTAGCACAGATACGCAGTATTTT.

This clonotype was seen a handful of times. In DNA form, the CDR3 reads TGTGCCAGCAGTTTGATGACTGGTGAGCAGTTCTTC. It codes for CASSLMTGEQFF. V and J are TRBV28 and TRBJ2-1; D gene ambiguous. This CDR3 region has 12 residues. Germline CDR1 reads MDHEN; CDR2 reads SYDVKM. Trimming left V 3 bases short and J 9 bases short, with 9 bases between. The full variable domain, rest sourced from reference TRBV28 and TRBJ2-1, is DVKVTQSSRYLVKRTGEKVFLECVQDMDHENMFWYRQDPGLGLRLIYFSYDVKMKEKGDIPEGYSVSREKKERFSLILESASTNQTSMYLCASSLMTGEQFFGPGTRLTVL.

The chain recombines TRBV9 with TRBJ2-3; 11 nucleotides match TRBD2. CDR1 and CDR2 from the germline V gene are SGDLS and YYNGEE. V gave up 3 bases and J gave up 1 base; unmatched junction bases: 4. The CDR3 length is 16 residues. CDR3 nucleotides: TGTGCCAGCAGCGCCATAGCGGGGGGGGGCACAGATACGCAGTATTTT. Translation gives CASSAIAGGGTDTQYF.

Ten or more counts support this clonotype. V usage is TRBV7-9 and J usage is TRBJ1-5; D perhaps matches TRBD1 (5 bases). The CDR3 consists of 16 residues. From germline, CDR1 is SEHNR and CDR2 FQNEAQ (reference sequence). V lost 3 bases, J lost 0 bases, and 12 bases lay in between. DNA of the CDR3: TGTGCCAGCAGCTTCCAGGGTAGGTTTAGCAATCAGCCCCAGCATTTT. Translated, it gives CASSFQGRFSNQPQHF.

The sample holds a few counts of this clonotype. The CDR3 DNA reads TGCGCCAGCAGCTCAACCCCTGGACTAGCGCCGTACAATGAGCAGTTCTTC. This gives the protein CASSSTPGLAPYNEQFF. V usage is TRBV5-1 and J usage is TRBJ2-1; the match to TRBD2 covers 9 bases. Germline CDR1 reads SGHRS; CDR2 reads YFSETQ. The CDR3 runs to 17 residues. J was trimmed by 4 bases and V by 3 bases; bases with no gene match: 11.

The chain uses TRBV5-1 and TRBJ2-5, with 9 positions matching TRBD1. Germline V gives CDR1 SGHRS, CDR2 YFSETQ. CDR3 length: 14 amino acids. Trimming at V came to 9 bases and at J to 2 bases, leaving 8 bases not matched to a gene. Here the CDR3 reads CATGTGRLQETQYF. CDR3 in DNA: TGCGCCACCGGGACAGGGAGGCTTCAAGAGACCCAGTACTTC.

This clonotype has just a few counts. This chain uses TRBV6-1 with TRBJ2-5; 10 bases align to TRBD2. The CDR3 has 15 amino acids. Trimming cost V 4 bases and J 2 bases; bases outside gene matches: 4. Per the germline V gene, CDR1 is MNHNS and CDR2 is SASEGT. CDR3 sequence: CASSVGAGGQETQYF. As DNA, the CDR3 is TGTGCCAGCAGTGTAGGAGCGGGGGGGCAAGAGACCCAGTACTTC.

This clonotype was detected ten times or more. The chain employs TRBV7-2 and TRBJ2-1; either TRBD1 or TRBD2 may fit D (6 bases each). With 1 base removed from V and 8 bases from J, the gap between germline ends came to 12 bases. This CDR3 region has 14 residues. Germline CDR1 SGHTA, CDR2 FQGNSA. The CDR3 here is CASSLGRGRYEQFF. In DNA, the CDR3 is TGTGCCAGCAGCTTAGGGAGGGGGAGGTATGAGCAGTTCTTC.

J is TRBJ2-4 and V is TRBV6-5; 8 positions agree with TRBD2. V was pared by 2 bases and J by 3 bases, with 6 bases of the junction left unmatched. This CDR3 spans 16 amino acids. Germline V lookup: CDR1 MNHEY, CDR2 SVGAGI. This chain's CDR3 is CASSYRTSGDKNIQYF. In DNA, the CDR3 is TGTGCCAGCAGTTACAGAACTAGCGGAGACAAAAACATTCAGTACTTC.

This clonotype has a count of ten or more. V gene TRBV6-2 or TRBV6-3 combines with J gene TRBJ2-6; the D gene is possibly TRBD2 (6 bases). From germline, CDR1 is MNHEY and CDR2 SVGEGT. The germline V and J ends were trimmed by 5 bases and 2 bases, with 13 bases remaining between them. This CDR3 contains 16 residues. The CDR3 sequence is CASSTLGGAGANVLTF. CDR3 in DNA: TGTGCCAGCAGTACCCTGGGGGGAGCTGGGGCCAACGTCCTGACTTTC.

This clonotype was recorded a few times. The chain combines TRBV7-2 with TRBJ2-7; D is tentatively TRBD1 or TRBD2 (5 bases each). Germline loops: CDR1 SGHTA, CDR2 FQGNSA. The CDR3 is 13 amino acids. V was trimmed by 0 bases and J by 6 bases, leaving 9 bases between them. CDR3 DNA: TGTGCCAGCAGCTTAGCGAGGGGTAGCGAGCAGTACTTC. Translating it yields CASSLARGSEQYF.

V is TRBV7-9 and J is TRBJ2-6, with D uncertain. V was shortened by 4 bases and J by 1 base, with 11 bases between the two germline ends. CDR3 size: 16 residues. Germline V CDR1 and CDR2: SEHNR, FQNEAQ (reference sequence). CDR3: CASSSPIRSGANVLTF. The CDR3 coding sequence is TGTGCCAGCAGCTCTCCAATTAGGTCTGGGGCCAACGTCCTGACTTTC.

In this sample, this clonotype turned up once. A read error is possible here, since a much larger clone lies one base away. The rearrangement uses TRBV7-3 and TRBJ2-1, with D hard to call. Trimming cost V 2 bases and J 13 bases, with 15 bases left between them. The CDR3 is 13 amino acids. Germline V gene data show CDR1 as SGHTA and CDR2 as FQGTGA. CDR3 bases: TGTGCCAGCAGCTTAGACCGGGCGGAGAGTCAGTTCTTC. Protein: CASSLDRAESQFF.